This passage covers 14 T cell receptor beta chains from one sample sequenced in a study of T cells in pancreatic ductal adenocarcinoma. Using immunoSEQ multiplex PCR, the repertoire was profiled, and TCRdb retains in-frame clones only, with some absent. The sample lists roughly 100,000 clones, more than 90% occurring once. No neoadjuvant therapy was given to the selected pancreatic ductal adenocarcinoma patients before their surgery. Sequencing input: PBMCs. The receptor source for this set is a human donor with pancreatic ductal adenocarcinoma.

The V call is TRBV5-1, the J call TRBJ2-5; tentatively, D is TRBD2 (6 bases). The CDR3 totals 15 residues. CDR1 is SGHRS, CDR2 YFSETQ, per germline. Deletions cut 4 bases from V and 5 bases from J, with 18 bases between. CDR3 sequence reads: CASSPGSSGGETQYF. DNA for the CDR3: TGCGCCAGCAGCCCCGGGAGCAGCGGTGGGGAGACCCAGTACTTC.

V and J are TRBV30 and TRBJ1-2; D remains ambiguous. The CDR3 contains 11 residues. Trimming cost V 3 bases and J 4 bases, with 6 bases left between them. CDR1 GTSNPN and CDR2 SVGIG come from the germline V gene (reference sequence). The CDR3 sequence: CAWSPTYGYTF. In DNA, the CDR3 is TGTGCCTGGAGCCCTACCTATGGCTACACCTTC.

The gene calls are TRBV20-1 and TRBJ1-1, with D maybe TRBD1 (6 bases). The CDR3 spans 10 residues. CDR1 is DFQATT and CDR2 is SNEGSKA in the germline V gene (reference sequence). Trimming left V 6 bases short and J 7 bases short, with 9 bases between. The CDR3 here is CSAGGHEAFF. The CDR3 nucleotides are TGCAGTGCCGGGGGGCATGAAGCTTTCTTT.

This chain joins TRBV27 and TRBJ2-7; weak D call: TRBD2 (5 bases). Trimming stripped 6 bases from V and 2 bases from J, with 14 bases between. This CDR3 comprises 14 residues. Looked up from germline, CDR1 is MNHEY and CDR2 is SMNVEV (reference sequence). The CDR3: CASRKGLKTYEQYF. As DNA, the CDR3 is TGTGCCAGCAGGAAAGGACTTAAGACCTACGAGCAGTACTTC.

The chain recombines TRBV6-5 with TRBJ2-3; 7 bases fit TRBD2. The CDR3 loop spans 15 amino acids. Looked up from germline, CDR1 is MNHEY and CDR2 is SVGAGI. V lost 0 bases to trimming and J lost 3 bases; unmatched junction nucleotides: 3. The CDR3 loop is CASSYSTAGTDTQYF. The CDR3 DNA follows: TGTGCCAGCAGTTACTCGACAGCGGGGACAGATACGCAGTATTTT.

CDR3 protein: CASSLGAGLSNEQFF. CDR3 in DNA: TGTGCCAGCAGCCTGGGGGCAGGGCTCAGCAATGAGCAGTTCTTC. The chain links TRBV11-3 to TRBJ2-1; tentative D call: TRBD1 (6 bases). The CDR3 spans 15 residues. Germline loops: CDR1 SGHNT, CDR2 YENEEA. V was clipped by 5 bases and J by 6 bases, with 17 bases between them. Supplemented by reference TRBV11-3 and TRBJ2-1, the full variable domain reads EAGVVQSPRYKIIEKKQPVAFWCNPISGHNTLYWYLQNLGQGPELLIRYENEEAVDDSQLPKDRFSAERLKGVDSTLKIQPAELGDSAVYLCASSLGAGLSNEQFFGPGTRLTVL.

The J gene is TRBJ1-1, the V gene TRBV6-5; TRBD1 matches 7 bases. The CDR3 contains 15 residues. V shed 5 bases and J 2 bases; nucleotides not matched to a gene: 8. Germline assignment: CDR1 MNHEY and CDR2 SVGAGI. As DNA, the CDR3 is TGTGCCAGCAGTCGCCATGGGACAGCCAACACTGAAGCTTTCTTT. It translates to CASSRHGTANTEAFF.

J is TRBJ1-2 and V is TRBV19; 7 nucleotides align to TRBD1. CDR1 LNHDA and CDR2 SQIVND come from the germline V gene (reference sequence). This CDR3 has 14 amino acids. J gave up 4 bases and V 3 bases, and 5 bases lay outside the gene matches. The CDR3 DNA reads as TGTGCCAGTAGTATCGACCGGGACAGCTATGGCTACACCTTC. Its translation is CASSIDRDSYGYTF.

The genes are TRBV27 and TRBJ2-7; D remains ambiguous. This CDR3 contains 13 residues. Trimming shortened V by 5 bases and J by 3 bases, and 11 bases separated the two germline ends. The V gene's germline CDR1 is MNHEY and CDR2 SMNVEV (reference sequence). The CDR3: CASSGHLFYEQYF. CDR3 nucleotide sequence: TGTGCCAGCAGTGGGCATCTGTTCTACGAGCAGTACTTC.

The rearrangement links TRBV19 to TRBJ1-2; 8 positions match TRBD1. The CDR3 extends over 13 amino acids. The V gene end was trimmed by 5 bases and the J gene end by 8 bases; junction bases not matched to a gene: 7. The V gene's germline CDR1 is LNHDA and CDR2 SQIVND (reference sequence). The CDR3 spells CASSDGQGLGYTF. DNA of the CDR3: TGTGCCAGTAGTGACGGACAGGGATTAGGCTACACCTTC.

CDR3 DNA: TGTGCCAGCAGCTTACAGACAGGGGGTGAAGCTTTCTTT. This encodes CASSLQTGGEAFF. The chain carries TRBV7-3 and TRBJ1-1; 9 positions match TRBD1. The CDR3 extends over 13 amino acids. CDR1 SGHTA and CDR2 FQGTGA come from the germline V gene. With 2 bases clipped from V and 7 bases from J, the junction kept 2 bases outside the gene matches.

The chain combines TRBV28 with TRBJ2-5, with 8 bases that match TRBD1. The junction had 7 bases not matched to a gene; V was cut back by 6 bases and J by 1 base. The length of the CDR3 is 15 residues. Germline CDR1 MDHEN, CDR2 SYDVKM. The CDR3 is CASRSQGASQETQYF. The CDR3 nucleotides are TGTGCCAGCAGGTCCCAGGGGGCGAGCCAAGAGACCCAGTACTTC.

The J gene is TRBJ2-7, the V gene TRBV4-3; D is perhaps TRBD2 (5 bases). The V end was cut by 3 bases, the J end by 2 bases, with 8 bases between. This CDR3 is built from 13 residues. Per the germline V gene, CDR1 is LGHNA and CDR2 is YSLEER. The CDR3 region has the DNA TGCGCCAGCAGCCAGGCGGAGGCCTACGAGCAGTACTTC. It translates to CASSQAEAYEQYF.

The sample holds one count of this clone. CDR3 sequence: CASSSFGLARETQYF. CDR3 nucleotides: TGTGCCAGCAGCTCCTTCGGACTAGCTAGGGAGACCCAGTACTTC. The V call is TRBV7-2, the J call TRBJ2-5; 8 bases agree with TRBD2. Germline loops: CDR1 SGHTA, CDR2 FQGNSA. V lost 4 bases to trimming and J lost 5 bases; unmatched junction nucleotides: 9. The CDR3 extends over 15 amino acids.